What follows are 2 T cell receptor beta chains derived from one specimen sequenced in a study of blood T cells in healthy people across ages. Then a second PCR, running roughly 7 to 11 cycles, was carried out with a sample-barcoded 5' primer and a J-beta primer mix. TCRdb re-called the 5' RACE reads with MiXCR, one entry per CDR3 protein. The repertoire holds 1.5 million to 1.9 million distinct CDR3 sequences, with around 40% as singletons. The sample comprised blood. The receptors shown here come from a woman under 30 in good health.

This chain connects TRBV6-6 to TRBJ1-6; D remains ambiguous. Deletions cut 6 bases from V and 7 bases from J, with 7 bases between. The V gene's germline CDR1 is MNHNY and CDR2 SVGAGI (reference sequence). CDR3 size: 12 residues. The chain's CDR3 is CASRDGNSPLHF. CDR3 DNA sequence: TGTGCCAGCAGGGACGGAAATTCACCCCTCCACTTT.

J is TRBJ2-1 and V is TRBV13, with 7 bases fitting TRBD2. This CDR3 is 15 amino acids long. Per germline, CDR1 PRHDT and CDR2 FYEKMQ (reference sequence). With 5 bases clipped from V and 6 bases from J, the junction kept 10 bases outside the gene matches. CDR3 sequence (DNA): TGTGCCAGCAGCCCGACCCCTCGACTAGCCAATGAGCAGTTCTTC. This sequence encodes CASSPTPRLANEQFF.